The rows below give T cell receptor beta chains drawn from one sample of a study of T cell responses to AZD1222 COVID-19 vaccine. Here immunoSEQ multiplex PCR was the method, and the copy in TCRdb shows in-frame clones only, minus some. Here the sample spans about 120,000 clones, around 90% being singletons. This material consisted of peripheral blood, taken on day 0 of AZD1222 vaccination. The receptors stem from an adult in good health. The CDR3 runs from the conserved cysteine through the conserved F or W. D genes are given only for firm matches. Clone size appears in some rows only: once, few, many, or a class for an expanded clone.

j_call cdr3_length d_call v_call clone_size cdr3_nt cdr3_aa
TRBJ1-2 15 NA TRBV6-1 NA TGTGCCAGCAGTGAAAGTGGGAGACACCTCTATGGCTACACCTTC CASSESGRHLYGYTF
TRBJ1-6 16 NA TRBV6-5 NA TGTGCCAGCAGTTACCGGGGGAGCTCCTATAATTCACCCCTCCACTTT CASSYRGSSYNSPLHF
TRBJ2-7 14 NA TRBV10-2 NA TGCGCCAGCACCCGGGGGCCCTACTCCTACGAGCAGTACTTC CASTRGPYSYEQYF
TRBJ1-5 14 NA TRBV2 NA TGTGCCAGCAGTCCCCGGGACACTTATCAGCCCCAGCATTTT CASSPRDTYQPQHF
TRBJ1-3 17 NA TRBV30 NA TGTGCCTGGAGTGTACAAGGAGTGGGCGGCTCTGGAAACACCATATATTTT CAWSVQGVGGSGNTIYF
TRBJ1-1 16 NA TRBV25-1 few TGTGCCAGCAGTGACCGCCCGGGGAGAGGGAACACTGAAGCTTTCTTT CASSDRPGRGNTEAFF
TRBJ1-1 15 TRBD1 TRBV6-5 NA TGTGCCAGCAGTTACAAGGGACAGGGAATATCTGAAGCTTTCTTT CASSYKGQGISEAFF
TRBJ1-1 15 TRBD1 TRBV9 NA TGTGCCAGCAGCGTTCGGGACAGGGGGCAGGCTGAAGCTTTCTTT CASSVRDRGQAEAFF
TRBJ1-1 15 TRBD1 TRBV5-4 NA TGTGCCAGCAGCGCCCGACAGGGGATCGGCACTGAAGCTTTCTTT CASSARQGIGTEAFF
TRBJ1-1 14 NA TRBV28 once TGTGCCAGCAGGTACGGAGGGGGGGGCACTGAAGCTTTCTTT CASRYGGGGTEAFF
TRBJ2-7 13 NA TRBV7-8 once TGTGCCAGCAGCTTAGTCGGCGGCTACGAGCAGTACTTC CASSLVGGYEQYF
TRBJ2-6 17 TRBD1 TRBV6-2/TRBV6-3 NA TGTGCCAGCAGTTCCGGGACAGGGAGCTCTGGGGCCAACGTCCTGACTTTC CASSSGTGSSGANVLTF
TRBJ2-5 11 NA TRBV21-1 NA TGTGCCAGCAACCCAAAAGAGACCCAGTACTTC CASNPKETQYF
TRBJ1-5 15 NA TRBV27 NA TGTGCCAGCAGTTCCTACCGAGAGAGAGATCAGCCCCAGCATTTT CASSSYRERDQPQHF
TRBJ1-1 12 NA TRBV3-1/TRBV3-2 NA TGTGCCAGCAGCCAATCAGGGGATCAAGCTTTCTTT CASSQSGDQAFF
TRBJ1-4 15 NA TRBV7-2 NA TGTGCCAGCAGCTTAGATGGGAGAACTAATGAAAAACTGTTTTTT CASSLDGRTNEKLFF
TRBJ2-1 15 TRBD2 TRBV27 once TGTGCCAGCAGTAGGACTAGGATACGAAATAGTGAGCAGTTCTTC CASSRTRIRNSEQFF
TRBJ1-3 16 NA TRBV6-5 NA TGTGCCAGCAGTTACTCGGGGGGCAAGGCTGGAAACACCATATATTTT CASSYSGGKAGNTIYF
TRBJ1-4 14 NA TRBV24-1 NA TGTGCCACCAGCCCATCCCCGGCCGGTGAAAAACTGTTTTTT CATSPSPAGEKLFF
TRBJ2-5 14 NA TRBV3-1/TRBV3-2 NA TGTGCCAGCAGCCAAGGGAATAGAATAGAGACCCAGTACTTC CASSQGNRIETQYF
TRBJ1-4 14 TRBD1 TRBV7-2 NA TGTGCCAGCACCCTGACAGGGGGTATGGAAAAACTGTTTTTT CASTLTGGMEKLFF
TRBJ1-2 14 TRBD1 TRBV5-1 few TGCGCCAGCAGCGACGGACAGGGGAGCTATGGCTACACCTTC CASSDGQGSYGYTF
TRBJ2-5 15 NA TRBV18 NA TGTGCCAGCTCACCCACCACGGGGGCGGGAGAGACCCAGTACTTC CASSPTTGAGETQYF
TRBJ1-2 16 TRBD1 TRBV19 NA TGTGCCAGTAGTCGATCACCGGGACAGCCTAACTATGGCTACACCTTC CASSRSPGQPNYGYTF
TRBJ2-1 16 TRBD2 TRBV6-5 NA TGTGCCAGCAGTTCCGGACTAGCGGGCTCCTACAATGAGCAGTTCTTC CASSSGLAGSYNEQFF
TRBJ1-2 11 NA TRBV20-1 NA TGCAGTGCTTCTGACCCGGGGGGCTACACCTTC CSASDPGGYTF
TRBJ1-2 14 TRBD1 TRBV7-8 NA TGTGCCAGCAGCTTAGGACAGGGAACCTATGGCTACACCTTC CASSLGQGTYGYTF
TRBJ2-1 15 TRBD1 TRBV4-3 NA TGCGCCAGCAGCCACGTCCCGGGACAGGGTCCTGAGCAGTTCTTC CASSHVPGQGPEQFF
TRBJ1-1 16 TRBD1 TRBV3-1/TRBV3-2 NA TGTGCCAGCAGCCAGGGCAGGGGGAGGGTGAACACTGAAGCTTTCTTT CASSQGRGRVNTEAFF
TRBJ2-3 17 TRBD2 TRBV5-4 NA TGTGCCAGCAGCTTGCGTGTAGCGGGAGGAGGCACAGATACGCAGTATTTT CASSLRVAGGGTDTQYF
TRBJ2-2 15 NA TRBV19 NA TGTGCCAGTAAGGGGTACGTCCCGAACACCGGGGAGCTGTTTTTT CASKGYVPNTGELFF
TRBJ1-1 14 NA TRBV6-5 NA TGTGCCAGCAGTTCTACAGGGATGAACACTGAAGCTTTCTTT CASSSTGMNTEAFF
TRBJ2-7 14 NA TRBV29-1 NA TGCAGCGTTCGCAGGGTCGAGAGCTCCTACGAGCAGTACTTC CSVRRVESSYEQYF
TRBJ1-1 15 NA TRBV19 few TGTGCCAGTAGTATATCGGGGCGGGGTAACACTGAAGCTTTCTTT CASSISGRGNTEAFF
TRBJ1-2 14 TRBD1 TRBV28 NA TGTGCCAGCAGTAGAACAGGGGCGGGGGATGGCTACACCTTC CASSRTGAGDGYTF
TRBJ2-1 15 NA TRBV9 NA TGTGCCAGCAGCGTAGGGGCGGGTCACAACAATGAGCAGTTCTTC CASSVGAGHNNEQFF
TRBJ2-7 18 TRBD2 TRBV28 NA TGTGCCAGCAGTTTAACGGCGGCTAGCGGAACGCGGTCCTACGAGCAGTACTTC CASSLTAASGTRSYEQYF
TRBJ2-7 14 NA TRBV6-1 NA TGTGCCAGCAGCCCCGCCTCAGCTGGCTACGAGCAGTACTTC CASSPASAGYEQYF
TRBJ2-2 14 NA TRBV5-1 NA TGCGCCAGCAGCTTGTTGGGAAACACCGGGGAGCTGTTTTTT CASSLLGNTGELFF